This T cell receptor (beta chain) appears in the sequencing data of a study of blood T cell repertoires in COVID-19. Study overall: Samples of COVID-19 (acute and convalescent) were obtained from the United States, Italy and Spain. The analysed material was cDNA or gDNA that came from T cells, B-cell-depleted T cells, or PBMCs.

Germline V gene lookup returns CDR1 SEHNR and CDR2 FQNEAQ (reference sequence). This CDR3 is 16 amino acids long. Unmatched junction bases numbered 5, after V lost 4 bases and J lost 5 bases. Sequencing used immunoSEQ multiplex PCR; TCRdb keeps in-frame clones, though not all of them. The sample yields about 180,000 clones, about 90% seen once. The cohort comprised adults aged roughly 18 to 95 years residing in about two dozen US areas. Allocation to cohorts depended on clinical history reported by the participants. The V call is TRBV7-9, the J call TRBJ2-1; 13 positions agree with TRBD2. Material: PBMCs or T cells enriched from blood (not recorded which). The receptor was derived from a woman aged 18-29 years who had recovered from COVID-19. The CDR3 is CASSSRLAGGHNEQFF. CDR3 DNA sequence: TGTGCCAGCAGCTCGAGACTAGCGGGGGGTCACAATGAGCAGTTCTTC.